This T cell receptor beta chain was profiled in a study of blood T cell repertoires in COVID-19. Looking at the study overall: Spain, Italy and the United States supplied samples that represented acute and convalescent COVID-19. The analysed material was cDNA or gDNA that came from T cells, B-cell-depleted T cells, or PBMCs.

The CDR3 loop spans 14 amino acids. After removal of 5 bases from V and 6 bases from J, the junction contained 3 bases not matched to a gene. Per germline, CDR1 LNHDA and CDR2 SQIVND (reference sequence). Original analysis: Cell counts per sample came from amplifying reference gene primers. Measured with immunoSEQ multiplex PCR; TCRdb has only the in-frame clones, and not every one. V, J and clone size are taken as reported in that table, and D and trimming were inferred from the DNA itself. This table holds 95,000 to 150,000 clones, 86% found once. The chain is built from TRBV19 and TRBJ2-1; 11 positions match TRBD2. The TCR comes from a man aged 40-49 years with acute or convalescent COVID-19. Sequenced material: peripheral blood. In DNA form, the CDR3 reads TGTGCCAGTAGTCCACTAGCGGGAGCCAATGAGCAGTTCTTC. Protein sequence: CASSPLAGANEQFF.